This paragraph covers one T cell receptor beta chain sequence. These data belong to a study of blood T cell repertoires in COVID-19. In the authors' workflow: Amplifying reference gene primers gave estimates of nucleated cell counts. TCRdb's table, derived via immunoSEQ multiplex PCR, lists solely in-frame clones and lacks some. That table supplies the V and J calls and clone size; D and trimming were determined from the DNA. The table lists about 74,000 clones, around 90% of them singletons. The CDR3 covers 15 residues. V shed 5 bases, J shed 4 bases, and the junction held 8 bases outside the gene matches. The germline CDR1 and CDR2 sequences are SNHLY and FYNNEI.

This sequence joins TRBV2 and TRBJ1-3, with 7 bases aligning to TRBD1. Sequenced input: peripheral blood. The receptor was derived from a woman older than 75 with active or convalescent COVID-19. CDR3 bases: TGTGCCAGCAGTTACTCCGGACAGGTCGGAAACACCATATATTTT. This codes for CASSYSGQVGNTIYF.